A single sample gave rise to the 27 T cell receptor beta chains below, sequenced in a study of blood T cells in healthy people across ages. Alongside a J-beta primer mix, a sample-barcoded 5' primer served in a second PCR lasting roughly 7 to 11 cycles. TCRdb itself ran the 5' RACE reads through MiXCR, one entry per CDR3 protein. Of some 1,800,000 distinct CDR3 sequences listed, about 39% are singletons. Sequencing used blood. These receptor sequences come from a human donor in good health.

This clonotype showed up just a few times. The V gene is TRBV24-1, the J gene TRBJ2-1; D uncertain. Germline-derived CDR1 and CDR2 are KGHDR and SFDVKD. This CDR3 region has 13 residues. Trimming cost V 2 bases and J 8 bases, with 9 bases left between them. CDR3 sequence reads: CATSDSHVDEQFF. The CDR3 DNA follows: TGTGCCACCAGTGATTCCCACGTGGATGAGCAGTTCTTC.

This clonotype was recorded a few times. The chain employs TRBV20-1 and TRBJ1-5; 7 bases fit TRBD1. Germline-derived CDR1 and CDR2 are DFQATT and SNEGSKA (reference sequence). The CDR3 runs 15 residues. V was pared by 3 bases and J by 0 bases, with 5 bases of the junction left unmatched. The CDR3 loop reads CSASRQGSSNQPQHF. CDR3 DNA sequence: TGCAGTGCTAGTCGACAGGGCTCTAGCAATCAGCCCCAGCATTTT.

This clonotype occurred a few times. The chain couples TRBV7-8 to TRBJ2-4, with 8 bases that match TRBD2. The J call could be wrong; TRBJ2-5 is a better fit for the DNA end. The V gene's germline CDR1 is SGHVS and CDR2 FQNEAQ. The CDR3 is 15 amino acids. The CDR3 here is CASSSGGAFRETQYF. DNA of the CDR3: TGTGCCAGCAGCTCCGGGGGGGCCTTTCGGGAGACCCAGTACTTC.

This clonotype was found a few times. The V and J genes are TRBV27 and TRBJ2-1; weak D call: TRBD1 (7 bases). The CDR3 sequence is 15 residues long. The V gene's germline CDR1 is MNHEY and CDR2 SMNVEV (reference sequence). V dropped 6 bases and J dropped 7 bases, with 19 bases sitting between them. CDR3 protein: CASSEDRLAVNEQFF. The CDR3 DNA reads TGTGCCAGCAGCGAGGACAGGTTAGCGGTTAATGAGCAGTTCTTC.

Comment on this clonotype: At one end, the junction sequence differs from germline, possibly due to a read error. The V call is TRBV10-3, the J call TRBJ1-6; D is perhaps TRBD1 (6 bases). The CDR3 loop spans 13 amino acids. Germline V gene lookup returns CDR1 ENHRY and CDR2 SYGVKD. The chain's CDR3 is CAIRGAGNSPLHF. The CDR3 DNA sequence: TGTGCCATCCGGGGGGCAGGGAATTCCCCCCTCCACTTT.

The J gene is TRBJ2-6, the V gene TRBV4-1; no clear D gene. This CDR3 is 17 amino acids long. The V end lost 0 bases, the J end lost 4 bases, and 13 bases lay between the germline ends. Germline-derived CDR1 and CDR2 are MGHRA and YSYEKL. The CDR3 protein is CASSQDIRDPGANVLTF. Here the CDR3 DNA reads TGCGCCAGCAGCCAAGATATAAGGGATCCCGGGGCCAACGTCCTGACTTTC.

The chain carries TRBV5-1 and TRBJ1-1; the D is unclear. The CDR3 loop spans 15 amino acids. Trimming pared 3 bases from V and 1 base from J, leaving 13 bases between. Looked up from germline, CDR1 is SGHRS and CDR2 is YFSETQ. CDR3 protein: CASSSTRAGNTEAFF. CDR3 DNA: TGCGCCAGCAGCTCTACTCGGGCGGGGAACACTGAAGCTTTCTTT.

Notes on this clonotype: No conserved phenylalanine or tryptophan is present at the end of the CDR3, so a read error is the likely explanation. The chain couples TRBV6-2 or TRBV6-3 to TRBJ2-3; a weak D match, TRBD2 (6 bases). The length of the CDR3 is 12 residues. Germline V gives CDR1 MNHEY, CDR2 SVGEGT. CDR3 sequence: CASSTSTHTQYY. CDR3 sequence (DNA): TGTGCCAGCAGCACTAGCACACATACGCAGTATTAT.

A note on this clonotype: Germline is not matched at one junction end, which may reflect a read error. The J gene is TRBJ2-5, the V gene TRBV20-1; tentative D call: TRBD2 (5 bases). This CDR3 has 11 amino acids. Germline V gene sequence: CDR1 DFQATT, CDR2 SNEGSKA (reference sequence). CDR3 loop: CRASPEETQYF. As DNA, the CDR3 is TGCAGGGCTAGCCCCGAAGAGACCCAGTACTTC.

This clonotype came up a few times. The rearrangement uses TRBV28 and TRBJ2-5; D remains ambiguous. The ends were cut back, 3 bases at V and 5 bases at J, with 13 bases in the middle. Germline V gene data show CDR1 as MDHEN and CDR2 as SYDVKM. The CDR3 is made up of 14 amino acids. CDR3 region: CASSFFGDEETQYF. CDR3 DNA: TGTGCCAGCAGTTTCTTTGGGGATGAGGAGACCCAGTACTTC.

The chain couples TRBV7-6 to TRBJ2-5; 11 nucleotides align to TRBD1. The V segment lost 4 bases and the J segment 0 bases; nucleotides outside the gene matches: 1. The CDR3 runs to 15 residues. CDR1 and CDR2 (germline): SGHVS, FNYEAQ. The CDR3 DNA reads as TGTGCCAGCAGCTGGGACAGGGGGTACCAAGAGACCCAGTACTTC. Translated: CASSWDRGYQETQYF.

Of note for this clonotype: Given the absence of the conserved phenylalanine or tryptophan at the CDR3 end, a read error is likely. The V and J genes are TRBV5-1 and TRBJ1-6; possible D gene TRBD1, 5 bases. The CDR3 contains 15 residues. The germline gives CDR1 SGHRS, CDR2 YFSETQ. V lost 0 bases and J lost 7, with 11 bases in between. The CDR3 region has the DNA TGCGCCAGCAGCTTGGTTGGGGCAGTGAATTCACCCCTCCACTCT. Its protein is CASSLVGAVNSPLHS.

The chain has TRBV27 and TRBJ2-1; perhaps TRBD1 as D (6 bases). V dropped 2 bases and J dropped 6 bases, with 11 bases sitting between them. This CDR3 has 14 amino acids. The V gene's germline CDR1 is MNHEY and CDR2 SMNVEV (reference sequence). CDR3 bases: TGTGCCAGCAGTTTAGTGTCGGACAGCAATGAGCAGTTCTTC. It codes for CASSLVSDSNEQFF.

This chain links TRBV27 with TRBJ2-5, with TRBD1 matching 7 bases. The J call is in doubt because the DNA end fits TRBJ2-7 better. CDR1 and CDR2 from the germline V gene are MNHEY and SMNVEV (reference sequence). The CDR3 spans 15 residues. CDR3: CASSLGTAPRYEQYF. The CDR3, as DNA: TGTGCCAGCAGCCTGGGGACAGCTCCAAGGTACGAGCAGTACTTC.

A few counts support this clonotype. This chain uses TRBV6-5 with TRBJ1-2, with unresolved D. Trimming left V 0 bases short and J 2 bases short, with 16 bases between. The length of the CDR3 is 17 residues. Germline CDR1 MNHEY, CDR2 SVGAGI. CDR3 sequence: CASSYSFPDPQNYGYTF. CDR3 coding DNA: TGTGCCAGCAGTTACTCGTTCCCAGATCCACAAAACTATGGCTACACCTTC.

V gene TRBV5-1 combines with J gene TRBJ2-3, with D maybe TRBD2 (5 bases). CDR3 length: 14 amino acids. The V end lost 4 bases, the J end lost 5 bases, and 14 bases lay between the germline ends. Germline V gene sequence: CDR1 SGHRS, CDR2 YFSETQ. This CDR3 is CASSAADAGDTQYF. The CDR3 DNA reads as TGCGCCAGCAGCGCGGCGGACGCGGGAGATACGCAGTATTTT. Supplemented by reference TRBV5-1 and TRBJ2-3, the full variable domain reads KAGVTQTPRYLIKTRGQQVTLSCSPISGHRSVSWYQQTPGQGLQFLFEYFSETQRNKGNFPGRFSGRQFSNSRSEMNVSTLELGDSALYLCASSAADAGDTQYFGPGTRLTVL.

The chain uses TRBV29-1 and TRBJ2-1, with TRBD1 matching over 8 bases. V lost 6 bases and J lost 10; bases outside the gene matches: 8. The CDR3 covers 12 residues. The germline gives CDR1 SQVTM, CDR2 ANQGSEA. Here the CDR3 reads CSVVGQGGEQFF. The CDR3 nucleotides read TGCAGCGTGGTAGGACAGGGTGGCGAGCAGTTCTTC.

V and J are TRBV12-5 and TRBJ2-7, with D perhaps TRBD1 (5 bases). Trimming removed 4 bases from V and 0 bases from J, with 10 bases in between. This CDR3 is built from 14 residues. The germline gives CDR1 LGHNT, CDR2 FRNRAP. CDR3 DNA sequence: TGTGCTAGTGGTTGGCCAGGGCCCTCCTACGAGCAGTACTTC. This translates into CASGWPGPSYEQYF.

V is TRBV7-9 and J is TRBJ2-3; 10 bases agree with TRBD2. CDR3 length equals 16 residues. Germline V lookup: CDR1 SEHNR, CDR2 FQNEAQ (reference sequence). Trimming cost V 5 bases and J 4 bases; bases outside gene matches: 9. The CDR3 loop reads CASSKKRGGLPDTQYF. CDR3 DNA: TGTGCCAGCAGCAAAAAGCGGGGGGGCCTGCCAGATACGCAGTATTTT.

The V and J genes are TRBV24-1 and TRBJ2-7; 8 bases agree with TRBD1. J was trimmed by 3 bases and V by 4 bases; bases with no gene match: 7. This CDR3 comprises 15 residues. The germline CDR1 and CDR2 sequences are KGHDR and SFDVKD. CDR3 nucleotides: TGTGCCACCAGTGACTATAGACAGGGGATCTACGAGCAGTACTTC. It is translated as CATSDYRQGIYEQYF.

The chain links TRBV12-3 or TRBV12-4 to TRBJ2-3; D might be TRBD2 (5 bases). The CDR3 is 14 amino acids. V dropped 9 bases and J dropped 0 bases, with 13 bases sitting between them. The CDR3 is CASSREVSTDTQYF. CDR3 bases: TGTGCCAGTTCCCGGGAAGTGAGCACAGATACGCAGTATTTT.

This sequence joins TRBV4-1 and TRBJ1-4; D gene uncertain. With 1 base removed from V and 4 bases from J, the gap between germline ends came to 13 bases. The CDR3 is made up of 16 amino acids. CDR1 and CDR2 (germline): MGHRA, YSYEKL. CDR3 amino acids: CASSQVGRSRNEKLFF. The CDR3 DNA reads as TGCGCCAGCAGCCAAGTGGGTAGGTCCCGTAATGAAAAACTGTTTTTT.

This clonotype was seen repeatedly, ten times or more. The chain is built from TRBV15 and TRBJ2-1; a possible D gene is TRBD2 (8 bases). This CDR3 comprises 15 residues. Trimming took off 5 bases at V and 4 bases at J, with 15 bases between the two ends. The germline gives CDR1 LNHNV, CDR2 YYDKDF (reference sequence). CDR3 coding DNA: TGTGCCACCAGCGCCGGGAGGGGGCTTTACAATGAGCAGTTCTTC. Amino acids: CATSAGRGLYNEQFF.

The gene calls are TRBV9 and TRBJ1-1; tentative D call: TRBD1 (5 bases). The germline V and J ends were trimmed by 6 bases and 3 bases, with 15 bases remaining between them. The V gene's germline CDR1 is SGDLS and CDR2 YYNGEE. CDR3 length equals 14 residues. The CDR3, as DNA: TGTGCCAGCACGGCGGGGCAGGGACACACTGAAGCTTTCTTT. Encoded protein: CASTAGQGHTEAFF.

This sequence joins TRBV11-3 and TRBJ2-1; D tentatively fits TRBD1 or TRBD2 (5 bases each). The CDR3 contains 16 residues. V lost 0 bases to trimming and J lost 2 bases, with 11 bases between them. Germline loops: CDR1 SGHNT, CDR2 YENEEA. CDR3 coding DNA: TGTGCCAGCAGCTTAGAGGGGACCATGCCCTACAATGAGCAGTTCTTC. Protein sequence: CASSLEGTMPYNEQFF.

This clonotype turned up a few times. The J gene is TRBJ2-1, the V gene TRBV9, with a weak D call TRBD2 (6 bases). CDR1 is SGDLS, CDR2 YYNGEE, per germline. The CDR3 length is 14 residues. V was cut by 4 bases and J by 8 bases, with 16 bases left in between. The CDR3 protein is CASSPSGGRYEQFF. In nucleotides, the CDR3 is TGTGCCAGCAGCCCCTCCGGGGGTCGGTATGAGCAGTTCTTC.

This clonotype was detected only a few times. The CDR3 is CSARDRALGNEQFF. The CDR3 DNA is TGCAGTGCTAGAGATAGGGCCTTGGGCAATGAGCAGTTCTTC. The chain is built from TRBV20-1 and TRBJ2-1, with unresolved D. V was cut by 0 bases and J by 6 bases, with 12 bases left in between. In germline, CDR1 is DFQATT, CDR2 SNEGSKA (reference sequence). The CDR3 has 14 amino acids.